This T cell receptor beta chain was identified in a study of blood T cell repertoires in COVID-19. Study at large: The origin of the acute and convalescent COVID-19 samples was the United States, Italy and Spain. T cells, B-cell-depleted T cells, or PBMCs provided the cDNA or gDNA that served as material.

Methods used by the authors: How many nucleated cells were present was estimated from reference gene primer amplification. Assay: immunoSEQ multiplex PCR; the TCRdb copy retains only in-frame clones and omits some. V, J and clone size are taken as reported in that table, and D and trimming were inferred from the DNA itself. The data contain some 150,000 clones, about 79% of them singletons. V lost 5 bases and J lost 3, with 16 bases in between. CDR3 size: 16 residues. Germline V gene lookup returns CDR1 SGHTA and CDR2 FQGNSA. This clonotype was sampled from a woman between 50 and 59 years old with acute or convalescent COVID-19. The chain links TRBV7-2 to TRBJ2-2; weak D call: TRBD2 (6 bases). Sequencing input: peripheral blood. CDR3 DNA sequence: TGTGCCAGCAGCACATCGACTAGTCTGGACACCGGGGAGCTGTTTTTT. Translation gives CASSTSTSLDTGELFF.